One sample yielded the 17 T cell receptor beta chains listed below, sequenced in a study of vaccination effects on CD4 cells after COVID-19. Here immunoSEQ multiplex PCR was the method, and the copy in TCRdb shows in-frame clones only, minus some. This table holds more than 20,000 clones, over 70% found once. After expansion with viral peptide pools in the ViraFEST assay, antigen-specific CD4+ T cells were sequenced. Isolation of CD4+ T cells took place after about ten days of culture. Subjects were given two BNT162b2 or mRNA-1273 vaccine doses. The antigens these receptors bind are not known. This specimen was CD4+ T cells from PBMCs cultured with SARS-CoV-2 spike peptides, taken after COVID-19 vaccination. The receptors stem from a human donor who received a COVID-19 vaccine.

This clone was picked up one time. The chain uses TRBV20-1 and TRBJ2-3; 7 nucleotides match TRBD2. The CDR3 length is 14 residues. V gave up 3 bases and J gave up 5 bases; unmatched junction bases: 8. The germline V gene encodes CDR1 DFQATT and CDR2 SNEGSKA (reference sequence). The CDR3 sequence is CSASGRGVGDTQYF. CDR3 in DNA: TGCAGTGCTAGTGGACGGGGGGTTGGAGATACGCAGTATTTT.

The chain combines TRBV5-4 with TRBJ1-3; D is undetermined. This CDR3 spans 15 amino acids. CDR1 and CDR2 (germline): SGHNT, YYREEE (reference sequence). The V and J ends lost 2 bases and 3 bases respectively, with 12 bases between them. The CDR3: CASSLQSGIGNTIYF. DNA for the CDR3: TGTGCCAGCAGCTTACAGAGCGGCATTGGAAACACCATATATTTT.

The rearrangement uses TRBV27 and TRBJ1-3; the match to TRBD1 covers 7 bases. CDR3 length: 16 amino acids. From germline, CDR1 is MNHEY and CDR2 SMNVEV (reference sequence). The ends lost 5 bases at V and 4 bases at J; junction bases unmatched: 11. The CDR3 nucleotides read TGTGCCAGCAGTCCAGGGGACAGTATGACCGGAAACACCATATATTTT. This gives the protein CASSPGDSMTGNTIYF.

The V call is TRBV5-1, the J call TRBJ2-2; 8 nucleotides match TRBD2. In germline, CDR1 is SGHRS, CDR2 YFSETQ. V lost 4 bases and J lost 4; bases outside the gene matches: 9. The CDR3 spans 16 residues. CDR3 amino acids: CASSPRGSGTTGELFF. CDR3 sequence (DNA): TGCGCCAGCAGCCCCCGGGGTAGCGGGACCACCGGGGAGCTGTTTTTT.

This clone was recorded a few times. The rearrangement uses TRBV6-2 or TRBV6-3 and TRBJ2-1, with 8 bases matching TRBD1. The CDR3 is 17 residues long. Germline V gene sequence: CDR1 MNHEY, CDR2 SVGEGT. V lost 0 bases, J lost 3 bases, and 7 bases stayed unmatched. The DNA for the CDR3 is TGTGCCAGCAGTTACTCCCCGCCAGGGGGCGTCTACAATGAGCAGTTCTTC. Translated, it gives CASSYSPPGGVYNEQFF.

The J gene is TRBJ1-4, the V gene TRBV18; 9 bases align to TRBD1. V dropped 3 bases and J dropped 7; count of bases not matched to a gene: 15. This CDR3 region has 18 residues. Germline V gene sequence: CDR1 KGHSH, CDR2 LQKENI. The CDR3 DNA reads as TGTGCCAGCTCACCGGGACAGGGATCTGTACTGTCTGGTGAAAAACTGTTTTTT. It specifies CASSPGQGSVLSGEKLFF.

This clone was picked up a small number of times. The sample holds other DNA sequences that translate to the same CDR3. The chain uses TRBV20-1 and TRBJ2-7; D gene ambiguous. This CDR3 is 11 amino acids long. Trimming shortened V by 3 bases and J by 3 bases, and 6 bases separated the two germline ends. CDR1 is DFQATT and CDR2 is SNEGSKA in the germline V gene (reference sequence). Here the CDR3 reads CSARSGYEQYF. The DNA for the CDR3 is TGCAGTGCTAGGTCCGGCTACGAGCAGTACTTC.

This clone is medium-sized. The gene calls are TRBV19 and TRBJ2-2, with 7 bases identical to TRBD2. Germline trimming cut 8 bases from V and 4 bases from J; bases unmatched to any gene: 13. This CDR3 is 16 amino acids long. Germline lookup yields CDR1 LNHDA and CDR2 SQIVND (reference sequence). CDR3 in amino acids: CASARSGTMVTGELFF. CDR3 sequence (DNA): TGTGCCAGTGCTCGAAGCGGGACTATGGTCACCGGGGAGCTGTTTTTT.

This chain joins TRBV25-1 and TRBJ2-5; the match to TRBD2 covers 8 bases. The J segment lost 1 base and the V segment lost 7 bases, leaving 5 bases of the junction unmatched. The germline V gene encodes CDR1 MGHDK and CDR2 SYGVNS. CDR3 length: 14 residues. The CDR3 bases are TGTGCCAGCACCTTAGCGGGAAGCCAAGAGACCCAGTACTTC. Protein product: CASTLAGSQETQYF.

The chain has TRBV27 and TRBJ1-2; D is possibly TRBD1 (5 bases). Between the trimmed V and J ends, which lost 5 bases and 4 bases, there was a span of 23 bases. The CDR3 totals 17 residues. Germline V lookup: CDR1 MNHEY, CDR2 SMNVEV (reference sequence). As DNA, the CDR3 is TGTGCCAGCAGTCCATGGCAAAGTGGACACTCCGGCTATGGCTACACCTTC. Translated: CASSPWQSGHSGYGYTF.

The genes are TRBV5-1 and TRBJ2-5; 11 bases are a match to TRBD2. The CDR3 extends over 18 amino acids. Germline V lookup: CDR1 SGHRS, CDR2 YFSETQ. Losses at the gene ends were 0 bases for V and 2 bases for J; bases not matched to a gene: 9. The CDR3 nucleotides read TGCGCCAGCAGCTTGGCCTTGGGACTAGCGGCCTTACAAGAGACCCAGTACTTC. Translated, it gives CASSLALGLAALQETQYF.

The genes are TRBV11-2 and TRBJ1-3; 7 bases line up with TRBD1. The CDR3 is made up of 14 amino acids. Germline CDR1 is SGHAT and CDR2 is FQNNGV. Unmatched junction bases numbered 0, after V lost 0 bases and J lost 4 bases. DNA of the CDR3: TGTGCCAGCAGCTTAGACAGGGGGGGAAACACCATATATTTT. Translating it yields CASSLDRGGNTIYF. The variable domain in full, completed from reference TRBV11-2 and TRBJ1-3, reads EAGVAQSPRYKIIEKRQSVAFWCNPISGHATLYWYQQILGQGPKLLIQFQNNGVVDDSQLPKDRFSAERLKGVDSTLKIQPAKLEDSAVYLCASSLDRGGNTIYFGEGSWLTVV.

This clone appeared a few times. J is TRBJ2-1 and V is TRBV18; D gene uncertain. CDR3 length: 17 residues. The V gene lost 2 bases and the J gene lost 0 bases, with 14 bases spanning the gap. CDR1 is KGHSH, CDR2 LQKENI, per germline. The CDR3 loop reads CASSPVSSDPSYNEQFF. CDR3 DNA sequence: TGTGCCAGCTCACCAGTTTCTTCTGACCCCTCCTACAATGAGCAGTTCTTC.

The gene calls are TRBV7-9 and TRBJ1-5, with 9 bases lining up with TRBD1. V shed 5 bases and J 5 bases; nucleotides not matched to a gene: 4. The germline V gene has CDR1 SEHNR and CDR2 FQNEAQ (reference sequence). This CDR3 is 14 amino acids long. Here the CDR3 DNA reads TGTGCCAGCAGCACCGGGACAGGGCATCAGCCCCAGCATTTT. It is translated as CASSTGTGHQPQHF.

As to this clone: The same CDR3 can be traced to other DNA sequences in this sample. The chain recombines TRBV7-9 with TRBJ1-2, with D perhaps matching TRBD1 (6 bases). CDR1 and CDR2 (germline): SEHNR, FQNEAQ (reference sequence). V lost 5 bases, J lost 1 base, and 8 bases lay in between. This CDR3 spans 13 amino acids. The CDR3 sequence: CASSLDSNYGYTF. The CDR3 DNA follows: TGTGCCAGCAGCCTGGACAGTAACTATGGCTACACCTTC.

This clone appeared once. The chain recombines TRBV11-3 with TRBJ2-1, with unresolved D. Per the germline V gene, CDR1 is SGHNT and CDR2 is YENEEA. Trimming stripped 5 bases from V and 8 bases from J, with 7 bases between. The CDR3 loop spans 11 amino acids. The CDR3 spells CASSPLYEQFF. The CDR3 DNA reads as TGTGCCAGCAGCCCCCTTTATGAGCAGTTCTTC.

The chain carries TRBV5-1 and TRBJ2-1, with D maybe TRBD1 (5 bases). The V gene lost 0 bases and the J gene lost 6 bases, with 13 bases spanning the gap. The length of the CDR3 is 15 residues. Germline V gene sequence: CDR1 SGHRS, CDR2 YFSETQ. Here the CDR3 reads CASSLDGAPGNEQFF. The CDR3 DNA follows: TGCGCCAGCAGCTTGGATGGGGCGCCGGGCAATGAGCAGTTCTTC.